This T cell receptor beta chain comes out of a study of T cell repertoires in cytomegalovirus infection. The wider study: Recently identified HLA-C-restricted CMV epitopes were used, and well-studied HLA-B-restricted CMV epitopes were used as well. Public TCR beta signatures indicated both CMV infection and matching HLA type.

Findings and caveats of the study: Identification of carriers of CMV plus the relevant HLA was performed using cumulative public TCR beta family frequency.

The CDR3 runs 12 residues. V dropped 5 bases and J dropped 7 bases, with 12 bases sitting between them. Germline assignment: CDR1 SGHVS and CDR2 FNYEAQ. The sample holds a few counts of this clonotype. What it recognizes is unknown. In TCRdb, the reads were re-called with MiXCR into one record per CDR3 protein. The table shows approximately 470,000 distinct CDR3 sequences, with about 42% occurring only once. The sequencing here drew on cultured PBMCs, taken from culture after CMV antigen stimulation. This chain joins TRBV7-6 and TRBJ2-7; possible D gene TRBD1, 5 bases. The TCR sequence derives from a human donor in good health (CMV status not recorded). Some clones in this sample may be carry-over from other donors' samples. The CDR3 is CASSPGSREQYF. The CDR3 bases are TGTGCCAGCAGCCCAGGGTCCCGGGAGCAGTACTTC.